These 18 T cell receptor beta chains were all obtained from the same sample, sequenced in a study of PD-L1 blockade in urothelial cancer. TCRdb's table, derived via immunoSEQ multiplex PCR, lists solely in-frame clones and lacks some. Of around 100,000 clones in the sample, roughly 84% were seen once. The source material was PBMCs, sampled around atezolizumab (anti-PD-L1) treatment. The receptors were sampled from a man aged 50-59 years with urothelial cancer.

The table lists this clone with a few counts. The chain couples TRBV28 to TRBJ1-5; D is unresolved. Germline CDR1 is MDHEN and CDR2 is SYDVKM. CDR3 size: 12 residues. Trimming pared 6 bases from V and 1 base from J, leaving 4 bases between. Here the CDR3 DNA reads TGTGCCAGCAGGAGAAGCAATCAGCCCCAGCATTTT. Protein: CASRRSNQPQHF.

The sample holds one count of this clone. The chain recombines TRBV5-1 with TRBJ2-3; possibly TRBD1 for D (5 bases). Germline CDR1 is SGHRS and CDR2 is YFSETQ. Trimming stripped 6 bases from V and 3 bases from J, with 14 bases between. The CDR3 extends over 14 amino acids. The CDR3 protein is CASKRQPGTDTQYF. The CDR3 DNA reads as TGCGCCAGCAAGAGACAGCCAGGGACAGATACGCAGTATTTT. The full variable domain, its missing parts supplied by reference TRBV5-1 and TRBJ2-3, is KAGVTQTPRYLIKTRGQQVTLSCSPISGHRSVSWYQQTPGQGLQFLFEYFSETQRNKGNFPGRFSGRQFSNSRSEMNVSTLELGDSALYLCASKRQPGTDTQYFGPGTRLTVL.

Only one count was recorded for this clone. The chain carries TRBV5-1 and TRBJ2-1, with 10 bases matching TRBD2. Germline trimming cut 3 bases from V and 0 bases from J; bases unmatched to any gene: 6. Germline values: CDR1 SGHRS, CDR2 YFSETQ. The CDR3 contains 17 residues. The CDR3 nucleotides are TGCGCCAGCAGCTCACCCCGGACTAGCGGCTCCTACAATGAGCAGTTCTTC. This translates into CASSSPRTSGSYNEQFF.

The chain couples TRBV7-2 to TRBJ2-5; TRBD2 agrees at 7 bases. The CDR3 totals 14 residues. After removal of 5 bases from V and 4 bases from J, the junction contained 7 bases not matched to a gene. Germline lookup yields CDR1 SGHTA and CDR2 FQGNSA. The CDR3 DNA sequence: TGTGCCAGCAGCCCCGGAGTAGCGGGAGAGACCCAGTACTTC. It encodes CASSPGVAGETQYF.

The V and J genes are TRBV27 and TRBJ2-1; 9 bases agree with TRBD2. The trim removed 3 bases at V and 4 bases at J, leaving 1 base unmatched. The germline V gene has CDR1 MNHEY and CDR2 SMNVEV (reference sequence). The CDR3 has 14 residues. The DNA for the CDR3 is TGTGCCAGCAGTTTCCTAGCGGGGTACAATGAGCAGTTCTTC. Encoded protein: CASSFLAGYNEQFF.

This clone was seen just once. The chain uses TRBV27 and TRBJ2-1; D possibly corresponds to TRBD2 (5 bases). Germline-derived CDR1 and CDR2 are MNHEY and SMNVEV (reference sequence). V was pared by 2 bases and J by 9 bases, with 14 bases between. The CDR3 covers 14 residues. CDR3 nucleotides: TGTGCCAGCAGTTTAACCGCTCCAGCGGCTGAGCAGTTCTTC. It yields the protein CASSLTAPAAEQFF.

The rearrangement links TRBV6-5 to TRBJ1-6; 7 bases align to TRBD1. V lost 5 bases and J lost 1; bases outside the gene matches: 2. This CDR3 spans 15 amino acids. Germline-derived CDR1 and CDR2 are MNHEY and SVGAGI. The CDR3 region has the DNA TGTGCCAGCAGTACGGACAGGTCCTATAATTCACCCCTCCACTTT. It translates to CASSTDRSYNSPLHF.

The rearrangement links TRBV5-1 to TRBJ1-2; D remains ambiguous. Between the trimmed V and J ends, which lost 2 bases and 4 bases, there was a span of 9 bases. This CDR3 has 13 residues. In germline, CDR1 is SGHRS, CDR2 YFSETQ. CDR3 amino acids: CASSFSLSYGYTF. DNA for the CDR3: TGCGCCAGCAGCTTTTCACTTAGCTATGGCTACACCTTC. The whole variable domain, remainder taken from reference TRBV5-1 and TRBJ1-2, is KAGVTQTPRYLIKTRGQQVTLSCSPISGHRSVSWYQQTPGQGLQFLFEYFSETQRNKGNFPGRFSGRQFSNSRSEMNVSTLELGDSALYLCASSFSLSYGYTFGSGTRLTVV.

This chain links TRBV19 with TRBJ2-3; the D is unclear. This CDR3 region has 14 residues. V shed 4 bases and J shed 6 bases, with 14 bases lying between them. CDR1 and CDR2 (germline): LNHDA, SQIVND (reference sequence). For the CDR3, the DNA is TGTGCCAGTAGTAGTTCGGGTATTCGGGATACGCAGTATTTT. As protein: CASSSSGIRDTQYF.

The V call is TRBV4-1, the J call TRBJ2-5; TRBD1 agrees at 9 bases. The CDR3 has 16 amino acids. V lost 3 bases to trimming and J lost 2 bases; unmatched junction nucleotides: 7. CDR1 and CDR2 from the germline V gene are MGHRA and YSYEKL. CDR3 amino acids: CASSQPGQGGQETQYF. CDR3 in DNA: TGCGCCAGCAGCCAGCCGGGACAGGGAGGACAAGAGACCCAGTACTTC.

The chain is built from TRBV7-2 and TRBJ1-3; D unresolved. Trimming pared 5 bases from V and 6 bases from J, leaving 8 bases between. CDR3 length equals 12 residues. Germline lookup yields CDR1 SGHTA and CDR2 FQGNSA. As DNA, the CDR3 is TGTGCCAGCAGCCCGCGAACAAACACCATATATTTT. Amino acid sequence: CASSPRTNTIYF.

J is TRBJ1-6 and V is TRBV6-5; D unclear. The V end lost 7 bases, the J end lost 13 bases, and 14 bases lay between the germline ends. CDR1 and CDR2 from the germline V gene are MNHEY and SVGAGI. The CDR3 runs to 12 residues. CDR3 amino acids: CASNGLSGPLHF. The CDR3 coding sequence is TGTGCCAGCAACGGGTTATCCGGGCCCCTCCACTTT.

On this clone itself: One end of the junction fails to match germline, which may point to a read error. J is TRBJ2-3 and V is TRBV7-7; 9 nucleotides align to TRBD2. This CDR3 has 15 residues. CDR1 and CDR2 (germline): SSHAT, FNYEAQ (reference sequence). The CDR3 coding sequence is TGTGCTAGCAGTCCTAGCGGGATTAGCACAGATACGCAGTATTTT. It specifies CASSPSGISTDTQYF.

V usage is TRBV4-1 and J usage is TRBJ2-2, with 9 bases identical to TRBD2. J gave up 4 bases and V 1 base, and 7 bases lay outside the gene matches. The V gene's germline CDR1 is MGHRA and CDR2 YSYEKL. The CDR3 spans 17 residues. The CDR3 DNA is TGCGCCAGCAGCCAAGGGTTAGCGGGAGTTGCCACCGGGGAGCTGTTTTTT. Its translation: CASSQGLAGVATGELFF.

The chain recombines TRBV18 with TRBJ2-1; 8 bases match TRBD1. The CDR3 consists of 14 residues. V was clipped by 0 bases and J by 6 bases; unmatched bases: 1. Germline V lookup: CDR1 KGHSH, CDR2 LQKENI. CDR3: CASSPPGTGNEQFF. The CDR3 bases are TGTGCCAGCTCACCACCGGGGACAGGCAATGAGCAGTTCTTC.

This rearrangement joins TRBV7-9 to TRBJ2-3; 13 bases line up with TRBD2. The trim removed 5 bases at V and 4 bases at J, leaving 9 bases unmatched. This CDR3 comprises 17 residues. Germline values: CDR1 SEHNR, CDR2 FQNEAQ (reference sequence). The CDR3 DNA reads TGTGCCAGCAGCCCAGGACTAGCGGGAGTCTCCGCAGATACGCAGTATTTT. This gives the protein CASSPGLAGVSADTQYF.

This clone was seen once. The V gene is TRBV28, the J gene TRBJ1-2; TRBD1 aligns across 9 bases. This CDR3 comprises 15 residues. Germline loops: CDR1 MDHEN, CDR2 SYDVKM. With 6 bases clipped from V and 5 bases from J, the junction kept 10 bases outside the gene matches. CDR3 nucleotide sequence: TGTGCCAGCAGCCGAGACAGGGGGAGAAGGTATGGCTACACCTTC. Residues: CASSRDRGRRYGYTF.

V gene TRBV11-3 combines with J gene TRBJ1-1; a possible D gene is TRBD1 (6 bases). There are 13 residues in the CDR3. Trimming cost V 2 bases and J 3 bases, with 7 bases left between them. Germline CDR1 is SGHNT and CDR2 is YENEEA. The CDR3 loop reads CASSLNRDTEAFF. The CDR3 bases are TGTGCCAGCAGCTTAAACAGGGACACTGAAGCTTTCTTT.